The sequence of this T cell receptor beta chain was determined in a study of T cell repertoires in cytomegalovirus infection. Across the study: Based on public TCR beta signatures, there were indications of CMV infection and of a matching HLA type.

On this clonotype: Its antigen is still unknown.

TCRdb fed the reads into MiXCR, producing one record per CDR3 protein. The data hold roughly 300,000 distinct CDR3 sequences, with 9% to 9.5% observed a single time. Study results and caveats: Cumulative public TCR beta family frequency identified carriers of CMV plus the relevant HLA.

This CDR3 has 16 residues. Germline CDR1 SGHRS, CDR2 YFSETQ. Trimming cost V 0 bases and J 0 bases, with 10 bases left between them. The chain combines TRBV5-1 with TRBJ1-3, with a weak D call TRBD1 (6 bases). The sample was PBMCs. The TCR sequence derives from a human donor in good health (CMV status not recorded). Some clones in this sample may be carry-over from other donors' samples. The CDR3 DNA reads as TGCGCCAGCAGCTTGGAAGGGGGAAGCTCTGGAAACACCATATATTTT. Protein: CASSLEGGSSGNTIYF.